Each of the 20 T cell receptor beta chains below was sequenced from the same sample in a study of spatial heterogeneity in lung cancer. Time point in this sample: blood at routine non-recurrence follow-up after resection. TCRdb re-called the 5' RACE reads with MiXCR, one entry per CDR3 protein. Here the sample spans about 100,000 distinct CDR3 sequences, roughly a fifth being singletons. Sequencing used PBMCs, obtained at follow-up. The receptors were gathered from a male donor with early-stage non-small cell lung cancer.

There are many counts of this clonotype. The chain combines TRBV29-1 with TRBJ1-3; TRBD1 aligns across 9 bases. J gave up 0 bases and V 7 bases, and 4 bases lay outside the gene matches. Per germline, CDR1 SQVTM and CDR2 ANQGSEA. This CDR3 has 14 amino acids. The CDR3 loop reads CSAGTGISGNTIYF. Written as DNA, the CDR3 is TGCAGCGCCGGGACAGGGATCTCTGGAAACACCATATATTTT.

This clonotype occurred a few times. V and J are TRBV30 and TRBJ1-2, with no clear D. CDR3 length: 12 residues. The V and J ends lost 2 bases and 3 bases respectively, with 7 bases between them. CDR1 GTSNPN and CDR2 SVGIG come from the germline V gene (reference sequence). CDR3 loop: CAWSLGHYGYTF. CDR3 bases: TGTGCCTGGAGTCTCGGCCACTATGGCTACACCTTC.

The chain joins TRBV10-3 to TRBJ1-3, with unresolved D. V shed 2 bases and J shed 0 bases, with 5 bases lying between them. The V gene's germline CDR1 is ENHRY and CDR2 SYGVKD. This CDR3 region has 14 residues. The CDR3 loop is CAISEGSSGNTIYF. For the CDR3, the DNA is TGTGCCATCAGTGAGGGGAGCTCTGGAAACACCATATATTTT.

J is TRBJ2-2 and V is TRBV3-1, with TRBD2 matching over 7 bases. The CDR3 contains 16 residues. The J segment lost 0 bases and the V segment lost 3 bases, leaving 4 bases of the junction unmatched. Germline-derived CDR1 and CDR2 are LGHDT and YNNKEL (reference sequence). The CDR3 sequence: CASSHHGGANTGELFF. The CDR3 DNA reads TGTGCCAGCAGCCACCATGGGGGGGCGAACACCGGGGAGCTGTTTTTT. Full variable domain (remainder filled in from reference TRBV3-1 and TRBJ2-2): DTAVSQTPKYLVTQMGNDKSIKCEQNLGHDTMYWYKQDSKKFLKIMFSYNNKELIINETVPNRFSPKSPDKAHLNLHINSLELGDSAVYFCASSHHGGANTGELFFGEGSRLTVL.

This clonotype was detected only a few times. CDR3 bases: TGTGCCAGCAGTTTCGGGGGGGCCAACTACAATGAGCAGTTCTTC. Translated, it gives CASSFGGANYNEQFF. The rearrangement uses TRBV12-3 or TRBV12-4 and TRBJ2-1, with 8 positions matching TRBD2. V shed 3 bases, J shed 3 bases, and the junction held 4 bases outside the gene matches. This CDR3 is built from 15 residues.

The chain links TRBV19 to TRBJ1-2; D not resolved. From germline, CDR1 is LNHDA and CDR2 SQIVND (reference sequence). Trimming took 7 bases from V and 1 from J, leaving 16 bases between them. The CDR3 contains 15 residues. CDR3 DNA: TGTGCCAGTACCACTCTGGACGGCTATAACTATGGCTACACCTTC. Protein sequence: CASTTLDGYNYGYTF.

This clonotype was recorded at least ten times. V is TRBV5-1 and J is TRBJ2-2; D may be TRBD2 (5 bases). Trimming left V 4 bases short and J 4 bases short, with 14 bases between. The CDR3 is made up of 15 amino acids. From germline, CDR1 is SGHRS and CDR2 YFSETQ. This CDR3 reads CASSPQSGVTGELFF. The CDR3 DNA reads as TGCGCCAGCAGCCCCCAGAGCGGTGTCACCGGGGAGCTGTTTTTT.

J is TRBJ2-2 and V is TRBV4-3, with a tentative D call TRBD1 (7 bases). Trimming shortened V by 4 bases and J by 4 bases, and 16 bases separated the two germline ends. The germline gives CDR1 LGHNA, CDR2 YSLEER. The CDR3 totals 16 residues. This CDR3 is CASSRGRQGGTGELFF. As DNA, the CDR3 is TGCGCCAGCAGCCGGGGGCGACAGGGAGGCACCGGGGAGCTGTTTTTT.

The genes are TRBV12-5 and TRBJ2-7; 7 bases are shared with TRBD1. From germline, CDR1 is LGHNT and CDR2 FRNRAP. This CDR3 has 13 residues. J lost 7 bases, V lost 1 base, and 4 bases had no gene match. CDR3 sequence reads: CASGLGTGREQYF. In DNA form, the CDR3 reads TGTGCTAGTGGTTTGGGGACAGGCCGAGAGCAGTACTTC.

The table lists this clonotype with a few counts. The chain combines TRBV7-2 with TRBJ2-3, with 8 bases fitting TRBD2. V was pared by 10 bases and J by 4 bases, with 10 bases of the junction left unmatched. The V gene's germline CDR1 is SGHTA and CDR2 FQGNSA. The CDR3 is 14 amino acids. The CDR3 DNA sequence: TGTGCCACGAGGGGCGGGGGGACCGCAGATACGCAGTATTTT. Protein: CATRGGGTADTQYF.

The V gene is TRBV4-2, the J gene TRBJ2-7; perhaps TRBD2 as D (6 bases). Per the germline V gene, CDR1 is LGHNA and CDR2 is YNFKEQ. The CDR3 is 15 residues long. Trimming cost V 3 bases and J 1 base, with 13 bases left between them. The CDR3 bases are TGTGCCAGCAGCCAGGTTGGACTATCTTCCTACGAGCAGTACTTC. Translation gives CASSQVGLSSYEQYF.

This sequence joins TRBV7-2 and TRBJ1-6; D is unresolved. The germline V and J ends were trimmed by 3 bases and 5 bases, with 11 bases remaining between them. This CDR3 region has 15 residues. The germline V gene encodes CDR1 SGHTA and CDR2 FQGNSA. The CDR3 nucleotides read TGTGCCAGCAGCTTTTTAGGGCAGAATAATTCACCCCTCCACTTT. Its protein product is CASSFLGQNNSPLHF.

The chain joins TRBV7-9 to TRBJ2-3; 10 bases agree with TRBD2. CDR3 length: 14 amino acids. The germline gives CDR1 SEHNR, CDR2 FQNEAQ (reference sequence). The V and J ends lost 5 bases and 6 bases, in that order; junction bases with no gene match: 5. The CDR3 loop reads CASSPSGGSDTQYF. The CDR3 DNA is TGTGCCAGCAGCCCTAGCGGGGGAAGTGATACGCAGTATTTT.

This clonotype was observed at least ten times. The chain carries TRBV6-1 and TRBJ2-3; no clear D. Germline-derived CDR1 and CDR2 are MNHNS and SASEGT. Trimming removed 2 bases at V and 6 bases at J, with 3 bases between. The CDR3 is made up of 11 amino acids. This CDR3 is CASSEFDTQYF. The CDR3, as DNA: TGTGCCAGCAGTGAATTCGATACGCAGTATTTT.

A word on this clonotype: This clone may be a read error of a much larger clone one base away. The chain recombines TRBV10-3 with TRBJ2-3; D not resolved. The CDR3 runs 13 residues. Per the germline V gene, CDR1 is ENHRY and CDR2 is SYGVKD. In DNA form, the CDR3 reads TGTGTCGCCTATGAACCTAGTGGGGATACGCAGTATTTT. This codes for CVAYEPSGDTQYF.

The chain has TRBV12-5 and TRBJ1-5, with TRBD1 identical over 7 bases. The length of the CDR3 is 14 residues. The V and J ends lost 5 bases and 5 bases, in that order; junction bases with no gene match: 6. CDR1 LGHNT and CDR2 FRNRAP come from the germline V gene. The CDR3 reads CASGVQGTYQPQHF. For the CDR3, the DNA is TGTGCTAGTGGTGTACAGGGGACCTATCAGCCCCAGCATTTT.

This clonotype showed up many times. The V and J genes are TRBV7-9 and TRBJ2-7; 7 bases align to TRBD2. Germline V gene lookup returns CDR1 SEHNR and CDR2 FQNEAQ (reference sequence). J gave up 6 bases and V 5 bases, and 13 bases lay outside the gene matches. CDR3 length: 15 residues. The CDR3 DNA is TGTGCCAGCAGCCGGAGGGGCGGGAGAGTCCTCGAGCAGTACTTC. This sequence encodes CASSRRGGRVLEQYF.

There are many counts of this clonotype. V is TRBV14 and J is TRBJ2-7; no firm D call. This CDR3 is built from 14 residues. Trimming removed 4 bases from V and 2 bases from J, with 12 bases in between. CDR1 and CDR2 (germline): SGHDN, FVKESK. The CDR3 protein is CASSLGFWPYEQYF. The CDR3 nucleotides are TGTGCCAGCAGCCTAGGTTTCTGGCCCTACGAGCAGTACTTC.

This sequence joins TRBV30 and TRBJ2-1; 11 bases fit TRBD2. Trimming took 4 bases from V and 4 from J; bases not matched to a gene: 3. Germline V CDR1 and CDR2: GTSNPN, SVGIG (reference sequence). This CDR3 is 14 amino acids long. In nucleotides, the CDR3 is TGTGCCTGGACTAGCGGGAGGAAGTACAATGAGCAGTTCTTC. Translation gives CAWTSGRKYNEQFF.

Only a few counts were recorded for this clonotype. The chain uses TRBV7-3 and TRBJ2-2; D unclear. Germline V gene sequence: CDR1 SGHTA, CDR2 FQGTGA. This CDR3 spans 13 amino acids. The V end was cut by 3 bases, the J end by 0 bases, with 2 bases between. The CDR3 loop reads CASSLTNTGELFF. DNA of the CDR3: TGTGCCAGCAGCTTGACGAACACCGGGGAGCTGTTTTTT.